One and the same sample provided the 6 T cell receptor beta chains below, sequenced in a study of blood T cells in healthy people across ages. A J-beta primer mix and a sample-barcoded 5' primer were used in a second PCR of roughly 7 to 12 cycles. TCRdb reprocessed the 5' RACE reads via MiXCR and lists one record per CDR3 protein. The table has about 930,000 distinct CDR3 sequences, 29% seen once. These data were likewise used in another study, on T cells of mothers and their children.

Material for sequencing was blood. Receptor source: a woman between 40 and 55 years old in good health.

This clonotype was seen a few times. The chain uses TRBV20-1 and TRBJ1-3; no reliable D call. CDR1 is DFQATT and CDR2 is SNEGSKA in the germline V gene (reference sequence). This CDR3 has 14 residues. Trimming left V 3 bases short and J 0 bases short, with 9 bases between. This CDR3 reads CSARAPVSGNTIYF. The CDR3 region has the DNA TGCAGTGCTAGGGCCCCAGTCTCTGGAAACACCATATATTTT.

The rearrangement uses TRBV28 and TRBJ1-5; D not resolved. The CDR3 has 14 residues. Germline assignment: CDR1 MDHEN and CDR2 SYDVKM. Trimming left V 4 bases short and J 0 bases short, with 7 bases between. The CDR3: CASSSYSSNQPQHF. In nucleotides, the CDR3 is TGTGCCAGCAGTTCCTACAGTAGCAATCAGCCCCAGCATTTT.

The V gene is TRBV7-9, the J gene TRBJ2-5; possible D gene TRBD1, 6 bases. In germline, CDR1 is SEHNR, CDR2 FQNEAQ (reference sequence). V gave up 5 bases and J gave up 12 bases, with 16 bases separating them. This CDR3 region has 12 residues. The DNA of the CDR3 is TGTGCCAGCAGCCCGGACAGTTGGGCGAAGTACTTC. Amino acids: CASSPDSWAKYF. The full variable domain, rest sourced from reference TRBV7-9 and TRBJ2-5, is DTGVSQNPRHKITKRGQNVTFRCDPISEHNRLYWYRQTLGQGPEFLTYFQNEAQLEKSRLLSDRFSAERPKGSFSTLEIQRTEQGDSAMYLCASSPDSWAKYFGPGTRLLVL.

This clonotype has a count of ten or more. CDR3 amino acids: CASSPEGVSGGETQYF. The CDR3 DNA sequence: TGCGCCAGCAGCCCCGAGGGTGTTAGCGGGGGAGAGACCCAGTACTTC. V is TRBV4-3 and J is TRBJ2-5; 9 bases fit TRBD2. Germline CDR1 is LGHNA and CDR2 is YSLEER. Unmatched junction bases numbered 10, after V lost 4 bases and J lost 4 bases. The CDR3 totals 16 residues.

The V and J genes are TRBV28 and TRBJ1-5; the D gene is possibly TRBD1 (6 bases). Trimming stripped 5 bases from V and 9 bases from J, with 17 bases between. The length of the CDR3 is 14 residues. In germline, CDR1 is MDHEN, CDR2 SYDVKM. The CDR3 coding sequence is TGTGCCAGCAGTCCGCGGGACAATTTCCGGCCCCAGCATTTT. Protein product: CASSPRDNFRPQHF.

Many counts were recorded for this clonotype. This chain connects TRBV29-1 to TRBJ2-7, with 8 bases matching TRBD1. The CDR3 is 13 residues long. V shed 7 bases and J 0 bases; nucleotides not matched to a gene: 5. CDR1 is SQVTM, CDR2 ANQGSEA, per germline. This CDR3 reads CSAWDRNSYEQYF. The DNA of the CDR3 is TGCAGCGCCTGGGACAGGAACTCCTACGAGCAGTACTTC.